This T cell receptor beta chain emerged from a study of identical twins (dated by TCRdb to 2016 to 2018). Context from the whole study: To test whether fetal clonotypes persist, the study used deep sequencing on TCR alpha and beta repertoires from monozygotic twins, unrelated adults of various ages, and cord blood. To rule out contamination, replicate twin experiments were performed at different times with different library preparation protocols.

The table lists this clonotype with a few counts. The target of this receptor is not known. Base quality data are lacking; no much larger clone is found one base away. Libraries were built with 5' RACE. Instrument on record: Illumina HiSeq 2000. Template switching introduced a universal primer binding site; the final cDNA contained a unique molecular identifier, enabling accurate counting of TCR cDNA molecules. Specific primers in the conserved constant-segment region were used to synthesize first-strand cDNA for the TCR alpha and beta chains. To control for contamination, each cDNA library was double barcoded with a SMART-Mk sample barcode plus Illumina barcodes. TruSeq adapter sequences along with Illumina sample barcodes were introduced in two successive PCR steps. Sequencing of the TCR alpha and beta cDNA libraries was done on the Illumina HiSeq platform using custom primers. Concerning the study's data processing: Unique molecular identifiers were extracted from raw reads with MiGEC, and CDR3 positions were determined with MiXCR. For each individual, recombination models were inferred using an EM algorithm with the repgenHMM and IGoR tools. Shared clonotype analysis was performed with the tcR package in R, normalizing sharing by the product of cloneset sizes. To study raw recombination without the effects of thymic and clonal selection, out-of-frame nonproductive sequences were analyzed. The raw public reads went through TCRdb reprocessing: fastp at Q25, MiXCR clone calling, in-frame beta chains kept. Rows merge per CDR3 protein into single entries with the most common DNA and genes. These V and J calls originate from TCRdb's pipeline instead of the authors' own analysis. A total of fewer than 450,000 distinct CDR3 sequences appear in this sample, approximately 8.8% of them only once. Of the sample, under 10% is held by the ten largest clones.

General study outcomes and caveats: Because the same donors could not be followed over many years, conclusions were based on cross-sectional statistical analysis. In beta out-of-frame sequences, excess twin sharing was weaker, because having fewer shared sequences lowered the signal-to-noise ratio. Out-of-frame TCR alpha sharing in monozygotic twins was systematically underestimated by recombination models, whereas sharing between unrelated individuals was in agreement with the recombination models. Compared with coincidental sharing between unrelated individuals, an excess of low generation-probability sequences was observed among out-of-frame TCR alpha sequences shared between twins. Abundant cord blood beta clonotypes carried fewer insertions; young adult naive repertoires showed a weaker similar trend, while memory repertoires showed none. Invariant T cells such as MAIT and iNKT could partly confound zero-insertion analyses, though diverse VJ usage argued against this for most clonotypes.

All donors were healthy Caucasians. The researchers also sequenced three unrelated adults who were not twins: a male aged 18 to 29, a male aged 50 to 60, and a female aged 50 to 60. Miltenyi CD45RO+ enrichment and human naive T-cell isolation kits were used to isolate memory (CD45RO+) and naive T cells from PBMC. CDR1 and CDR2 are read off the germline V gene as SGHVS and FNYEAQ. V is shortened by 5 bases, J by 5 bases, and the region joining them spans 16 bases. From its cysteine to its phenylalanine, the CDR3 spans 15 amino acids. Kept here is only the CDR3 DNA, which spans 45 bases and is read in frame from base 1.

The receptor comes from a woman aged 45-59 years in good health. The sequencing sample was made of naive T cells sorted from blood. The cell subset or site tag for this specimen amounts to: cells isolated with a human naive T-cell isolation kit. Recombination joined TRBV7-6 with TRBJ2-4, with the D assignment possibly TRBD1 or TRBD2, given 5 matching bases for each. The CDR3 here reads CASSQRRQGENIQYF. The DNA sequence is given as TGTGCCAGCAGCCAGCGACGGCAGGGAGAAAACATTCAGTACTTC.